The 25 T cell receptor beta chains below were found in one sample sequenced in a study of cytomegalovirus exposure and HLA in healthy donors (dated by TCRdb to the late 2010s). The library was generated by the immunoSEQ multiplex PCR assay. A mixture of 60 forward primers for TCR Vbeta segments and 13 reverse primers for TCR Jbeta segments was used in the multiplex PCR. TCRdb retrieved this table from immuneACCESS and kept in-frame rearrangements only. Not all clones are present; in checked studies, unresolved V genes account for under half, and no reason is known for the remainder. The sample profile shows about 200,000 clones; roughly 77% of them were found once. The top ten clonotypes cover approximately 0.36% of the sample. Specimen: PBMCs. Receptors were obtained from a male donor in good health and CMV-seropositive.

The CDR3 spells CASSVGAQSSYEQYF. Written as DNA, the CDR3 is TGTGCCAGCAGCGTAGGGGCGCAAAGCTCCTACGAGCAGTACTTC. The rearrangement joins TRBV9 to TRBJ2-7; D is unclear. Germline CDR1 SGDLS, CDR2 YYNGEE. V lost 0 bases to trimming and J lost 0 bases, with 10 bases between them. This CDR3 is built from 15 residues.

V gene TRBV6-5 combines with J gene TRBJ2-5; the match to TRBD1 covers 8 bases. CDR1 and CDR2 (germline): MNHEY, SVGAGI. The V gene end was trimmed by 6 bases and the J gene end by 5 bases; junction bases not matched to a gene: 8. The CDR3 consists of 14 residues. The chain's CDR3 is CASRPTGGWETQYF. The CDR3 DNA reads TGTGCCAGCAGACCTACAGGGGGGTGGGAGACCCAGTACTTC.

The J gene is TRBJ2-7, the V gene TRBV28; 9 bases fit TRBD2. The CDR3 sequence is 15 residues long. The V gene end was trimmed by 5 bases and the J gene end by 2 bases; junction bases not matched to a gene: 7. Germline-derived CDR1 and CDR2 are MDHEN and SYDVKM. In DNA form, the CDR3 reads TGTGCCAGCAGTACCCCGACTAGCGGACCCTACGAGCAGTACTTC. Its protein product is CASSTPTSGPYEQYF.

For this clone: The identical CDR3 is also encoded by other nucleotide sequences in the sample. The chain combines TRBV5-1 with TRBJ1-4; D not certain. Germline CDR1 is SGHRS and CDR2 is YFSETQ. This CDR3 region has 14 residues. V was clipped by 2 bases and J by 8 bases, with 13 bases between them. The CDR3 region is CASSLTYASEKLFF. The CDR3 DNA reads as TGCGCCAGCAGCTTAACGTACGCGTCCGAAAAACTGTTTTTT.

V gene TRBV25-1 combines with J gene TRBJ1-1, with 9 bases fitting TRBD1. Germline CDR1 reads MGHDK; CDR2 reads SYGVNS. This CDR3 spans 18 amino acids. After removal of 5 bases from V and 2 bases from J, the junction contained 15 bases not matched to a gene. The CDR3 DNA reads TGTGCCAGCAGTTCTACCCCGGGGACAGGGCGGACCAACACTGAAGCTTTCTTT. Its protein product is CASSSTPGTGRTNTEAFF. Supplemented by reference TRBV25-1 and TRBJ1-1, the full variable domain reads EADIYQTPRYLVIGTGKKITLECSQTMGHDKMYWYQQDPGMELHLIHYSYGVNSTEKGDLSSESTVSRIRTEHFPLTLESARPSHTSQYLCASSSTPGTGRTNTEAFFGQGTRLTVV.

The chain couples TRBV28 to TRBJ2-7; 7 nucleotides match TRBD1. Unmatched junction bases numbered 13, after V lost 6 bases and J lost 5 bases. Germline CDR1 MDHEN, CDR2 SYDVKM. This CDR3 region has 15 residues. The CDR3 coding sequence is TGTGCCAGCAGGAGTATCGACAGGGTTTCCAACGAGCAGTACTTC. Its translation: CASRSIDRVSNEQYF. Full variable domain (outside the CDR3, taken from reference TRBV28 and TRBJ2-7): DVKVTQSSRYLVKRTGEKVFLECVQDMDHENMFWYRQDPGLGLRLIYFSYDVKMKEKGDIPEGYSVSREKKERFSLILESASTNQTSMYLCASRSIDRVSNEQYFGPGTRLTVT.

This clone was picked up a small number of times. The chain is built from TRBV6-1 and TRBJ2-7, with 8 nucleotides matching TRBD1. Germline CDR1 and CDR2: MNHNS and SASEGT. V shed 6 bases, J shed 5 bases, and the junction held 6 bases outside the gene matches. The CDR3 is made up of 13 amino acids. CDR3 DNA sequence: TGTGCCAGCAGAGGACAGGGATTCCACGAGCAGTACTTC. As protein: CASRGQGFHEQYF.

CDR3 sequence reads: CASSIEGQVQETQYF. The CDR3 bases are TGTGCCAGTAGTATAGAGGGACAGGTCCAAGAGACCCAGTACTTC. This rearrangement joins TRBV19 to TRBJ2-5; 8 bases are a match to TRBD1. The CDR3 is made up of 15 amino acids. Unmatched junction bases numbered 1, after V lost 0 bases and J lost 1 base. Per the germline V gene, CDR1 is LNHDA and CDR2 is SQIVND (reference sequence).

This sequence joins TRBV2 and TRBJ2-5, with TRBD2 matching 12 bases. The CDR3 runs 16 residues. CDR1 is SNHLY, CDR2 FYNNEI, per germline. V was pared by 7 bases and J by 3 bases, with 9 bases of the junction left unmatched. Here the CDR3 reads CASMASGGAFEETQYF. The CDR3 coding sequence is TGTGCCAGCATGGCTAGCGGGGGGGCGTTCGAAGAGACCCAGTACTTC.

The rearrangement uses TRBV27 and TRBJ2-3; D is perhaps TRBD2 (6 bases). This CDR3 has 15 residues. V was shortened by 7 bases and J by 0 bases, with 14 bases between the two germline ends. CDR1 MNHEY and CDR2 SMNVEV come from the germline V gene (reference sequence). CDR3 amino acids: CASTRYSGSTDTQYF. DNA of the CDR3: TGTGCCAGCACTCGCTATAGCGGAAGCACAGATACGCAGTATTTT.

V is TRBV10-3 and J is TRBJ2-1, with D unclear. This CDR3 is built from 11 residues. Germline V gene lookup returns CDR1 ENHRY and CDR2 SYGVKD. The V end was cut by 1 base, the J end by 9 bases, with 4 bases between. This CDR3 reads CAISELSEQFF. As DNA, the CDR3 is TGTGCCATCAGTGAGTTGAGTGAGCAGTTCTTC.

In DNA, the CDR3 is TGCGCCAGCAGCTTGCAAGGGAGTAATGAAAAACTGTTTTTT. Translation: CASSLQGSNEKLFF. The chain joins TRBV5-1 to TRBJ1-4; D gene ambiguous. The CDR3 has 14 amino acids. The germline V and J ends were trimmed by 1 base and 4 bases, with 8 bases remaining between them. Germline V lookup: CDR1 SGHRS, CDR2 YFSETQ.

CDR3 coding DNA: TGTGCCAGCAGCTTAACACGGGAGGCCGTGGATACGCAGTATTTT. Encoded protein: CASSLTREAVDTQYF. V usage is TRBV7-3 and J usage is TRBJ2-3, with 7 bases lining up with TRBD2. V gave up 0 bases and J gave up 6 bases; unmatched junction bases: 6. Germline loops: CDR1 SGHTA, CDR2 FQGTGA. The CDR3 loop spans 15 amino acids.

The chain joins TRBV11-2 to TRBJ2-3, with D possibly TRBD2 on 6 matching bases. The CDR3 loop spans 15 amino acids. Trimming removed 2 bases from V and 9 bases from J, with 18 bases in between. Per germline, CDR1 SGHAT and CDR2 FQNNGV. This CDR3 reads CASSLSSGFLGTQYF. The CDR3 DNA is TGTGCCAGCAGCTTAAGTAGCGGATTCTTAGGGACGCAGTATTTT.

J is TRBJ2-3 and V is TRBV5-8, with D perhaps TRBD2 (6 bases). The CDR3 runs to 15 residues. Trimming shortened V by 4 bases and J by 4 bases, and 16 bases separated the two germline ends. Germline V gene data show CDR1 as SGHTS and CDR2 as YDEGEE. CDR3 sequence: CASSPHQTGADTQYF. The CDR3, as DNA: TGTGCCAGCAGCCCCCATCAAACGGGGGCAGATACGCAGTATTTT.

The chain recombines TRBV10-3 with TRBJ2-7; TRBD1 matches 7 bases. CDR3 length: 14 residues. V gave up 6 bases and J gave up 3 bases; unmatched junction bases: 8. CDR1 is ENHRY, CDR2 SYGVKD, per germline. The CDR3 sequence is CAIRSGRQGYEQYF. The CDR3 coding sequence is TGTGCCATCAGATCAGGACGACAGGGCTACGAGCAGTACTTC.

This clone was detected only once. The DNA for the CDR3 is TGTGCCAGCAGCTTGGGGCTAGCGGGTGAGACCCAGTACTTC. Amino acid sequence: CASSLGLAGETQYF. The chain employs TRBV5-5 and TRBJ2-5; TRBD2 matches 8 bases. The CDR3 has 14 amino acids. Germline CDR1 and CDR2: SGHKS and YYEKEE (reference sequence). V trimming: 0 bases; J trimming: 5 bases; junction bases outside the gene matches: 3.

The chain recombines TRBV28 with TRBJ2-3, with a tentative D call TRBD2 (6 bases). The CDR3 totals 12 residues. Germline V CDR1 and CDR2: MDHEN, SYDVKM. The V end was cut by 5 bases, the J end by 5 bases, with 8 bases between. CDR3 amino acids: CASSRLGDTQYF. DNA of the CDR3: TGTGCCAGCAGTCGACTAGGAGATACGCAGTATTTT.

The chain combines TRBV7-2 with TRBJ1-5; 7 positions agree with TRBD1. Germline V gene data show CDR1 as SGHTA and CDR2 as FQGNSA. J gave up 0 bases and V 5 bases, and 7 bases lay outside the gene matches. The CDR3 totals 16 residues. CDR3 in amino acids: CASSPRDSDSNQPQHF. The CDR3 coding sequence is TGTGCCAGCAGCCCGAGGGACAGCGATAGCAATCAGCCCCAGCATTTT.

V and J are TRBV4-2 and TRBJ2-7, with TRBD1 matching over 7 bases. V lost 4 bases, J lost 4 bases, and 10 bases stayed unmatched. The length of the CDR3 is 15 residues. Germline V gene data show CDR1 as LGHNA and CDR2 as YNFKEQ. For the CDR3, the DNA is TGTGCCAGCAGCCTGACAATGGACAGGATTTACGAGCAGTACTTC. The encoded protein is CASSLTMDRIYEQYF.

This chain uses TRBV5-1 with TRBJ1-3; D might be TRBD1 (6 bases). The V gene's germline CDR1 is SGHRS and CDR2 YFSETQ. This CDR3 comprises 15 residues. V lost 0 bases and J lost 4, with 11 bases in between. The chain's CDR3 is CASSLGQANGNTIYF. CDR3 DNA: TGCGCCAGCAGCTTGGGACAGGCAAACGGAAACACCATATATTTT.

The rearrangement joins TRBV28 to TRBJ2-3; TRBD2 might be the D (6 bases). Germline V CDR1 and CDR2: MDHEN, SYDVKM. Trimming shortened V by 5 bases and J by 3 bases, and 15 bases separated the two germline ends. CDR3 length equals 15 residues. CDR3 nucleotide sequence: TGTGCCAGCAGTACAAGGAGGGAGGTTACAGATACGCAGTATTTT. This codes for CASSTRREVTDTQYF.

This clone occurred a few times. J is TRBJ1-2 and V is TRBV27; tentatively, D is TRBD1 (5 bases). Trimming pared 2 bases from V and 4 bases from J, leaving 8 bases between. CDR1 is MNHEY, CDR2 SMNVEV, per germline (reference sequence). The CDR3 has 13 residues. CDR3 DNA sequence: TGTGCCAGCAGTTTAACAGACAGCTATGGCTACACCTTC. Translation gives CASSLTDSYGYTF.

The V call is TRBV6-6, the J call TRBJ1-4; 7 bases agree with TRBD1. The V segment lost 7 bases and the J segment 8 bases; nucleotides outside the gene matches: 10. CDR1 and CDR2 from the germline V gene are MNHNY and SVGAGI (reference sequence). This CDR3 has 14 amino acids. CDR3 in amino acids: CASKARDSGEKLFF. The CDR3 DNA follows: TGTGCCAGCAAAGCCCGGGACAGCGGGGAAAAACTGTTTTTT.

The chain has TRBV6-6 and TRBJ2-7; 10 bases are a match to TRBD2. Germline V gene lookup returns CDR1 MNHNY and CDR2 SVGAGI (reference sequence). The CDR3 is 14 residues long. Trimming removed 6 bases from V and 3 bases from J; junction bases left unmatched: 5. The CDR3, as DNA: TGTGCCAGCAGACCACTAGCGGGATACTACGAGCAGTACTTC. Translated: CASRPLAGYYEQYF.